The 22 T cell receptor beta chains presented below share a single source sample, sequenced in a study of blood T cell repertoires in COVID-19. Only in-frame clones appear in the TCRdb table, and some are missing; sequencing was by immunoSEQ multiplex PCR. The sample carries about 63,000 clones, 88% recorded once. The sample consisted of peripheral blood. These receptors originate from a human donor in a cohort sampled during active COVID-19.

The count of this clone is one. CDR3 sequence (DNA): TGTGCCAGCAGCTCAAGACTAGCGGGAGCAAACGAGCAGTACTTC. This sequence encodes CASSSRLAGANEQYF. V is TRBV9 and J is TRBJ2-7; 12 nucleotides align to TRBD2. The CDR3 is 15 residues long. J was trimmed by 5 bases and V by 4 bases; bases with no gene match: 7. Germline assignment: CDR1 SGDLS and CDR2 YYNGEE.

The chain carries TRBV18 and TRBJ1-2; 8 bases fit TRBD1. The V gene end was trimmed by 4 bases and the J gene end by 8 bases; junction bases not matched to a gene: 9. Germline V gene sequence: CDR1 KGHSH, CDR2 LQKENI. CDR3 length equals 14 residues. The CDR3, as DNA: TGTGCCAGCTCACGTGGACAGGGAGACTGGGGCTACACCTTC. As protein: CASSRGQGDWGYTF. The full variable domain, in which reference TRBV18 and TRBJ1-2 provide the parts outside the CDR3, is NAGVMQNPRHLVRRRGQEARLRCSPMKGHSHVYWYRQLPEEGLKFMVYLQKENIIDESGMPKERFSAEFPKEGPSILRIQQVVRGDSAAYFCASSRGQGDWGYTFGSGTRLTVV.

This clone has only one observation. This rearrangement joins TRBV6-1 to TRBJ2-5, with TRBD2 matching over 11 bases. Per germline, CDR1 MNHNS and CDR2 SASEGT. V lost 1 base, J lost 3 bases, and 7 bases stayed unmatched. The CDR3 loop spans 17 amino acids. The CDR3 loop is CASSEGLIAGGKETQYF. The DNA for the CDR3 is TGTGCCAGCAGTGAAGGTCTCATAGCGGGAGGGAAAGAGACCCAGTACTTC.

This sequence joins TRBV7-2 and TRBJ2-5; possible D gene TRBD2, 6 bases. The germline V and J ends were trimmed by 1 base and 1 base, with 10 bases remaining between them. Germline lookup yields CDR1 SGHTA and CDR2 FQGNSA. The CDR3 is made up of 15 amino acids. CDR3 sequence reads: CASSLGGTFQETQYF. The CDR3 nucleotides read TGTGCCAGCAGCTTAGGGGGGACTTTCCAAGAGACCCAGTACTTC. Based on the CDR3 plus reference TRBV7-2 and TRBJ2-5, the full variable domain is GAGVSQSPSNKVTEKGKDVELRCDPISGHTALYWYRQSLGQGLEFLIYFQGNSAPDKSGLPSDRFSAERTGGSVSTLTIQRTQQEDSAVYLCASSLGGTFQETQYFGPGTRLLVL.

The V and J genes are TRBV5-6 and TRBJ1-2; maybe TRBD1 (6 bases). Deletions cut 2 bases from V and 5 bases from J, with 16 bases between. CDR1 is SGHDT and CDR2 is YYEEEE in the germline V gene. The CDR3 has 15 amino acids. The CDR3 sequence is CASSLQGALLYGYTF. The CDR3, as DNA: TGTGCCAGCAGCTTACAGGGAGCCCTCTTGTATGGCTACACCTTC.

In its sample, this clone was seen once. The chain joins TRBV7-9 to TRBJ1-2; D might be TRBD1 (5 bases). The CDR3 consists of 14 residues. Per the germline V gene, CDR1 is SEHNR and CDR2 is FQNEAQ (reference sequence). The germline V and J ends were trimmed by 5 bases and 3 bases, with 13 bases remaining between them. This CDR3 reads CASSDGRVHYGYTF. CDR3 DNA sequence: TGTGCCAGCAGCGACGGCAGGGTTCACTATGGCTACACCTTC.

This chain joins TRBV29-1 and TRBJ1-1, with D hard to call. The CDR3 extends over 14 amino acids. CDR1 and CDR2 from the germline V gene are SQVTM and ANQGSEA. The ends were cut back, 6 bases at V and 3 bases at J, with 17 bases in the middle. The CDR3: CSVWATYMDTEAFF. CDR3 sequence (DNA): TGCAGCGTCTGGGCAACGTATATGGACACTGAAGCTTTCTTT. The full variable domain, with the rest looked up from reference TRBV29-1 and TRBJ1-1, is SAVISQKPSRDICQRGTSLTIQCQVDSQVTMMFWYRQQPGQSLTLIATANQGSEATYESGFVIDKFPISRPNLTFSTLTVSNMSPEDSSIYLCSVWATYMDTEAFFGQGTRLTVV.

V and J are TRBV7-9 and TRBJ1-4; D is ambiguous. Trimming stripped 1 base from V and 4 bases from J, with 10 bases between. The V gene's germline CDR1 is SEHNR and CDR2 FQNEAQ (reference sequence). There are 15 residues in the CDR3. CDR3 region: CASSLGAALNEKLFF. The CDR3 nucleotides are TGTGCCAGCAGCTTAGGGGCAGCTCTTAATGAAAAACTGTTTTTT.

The CDR3 sequence is CASSAFRGGPSIAGAPDTDTQYF. For the CDR3, the DNA is TGCGCCAGCAGCGCATTCAGGGGAGGCCCCTCGATAGCGGGGGCCCCAGACACAGATACGCAGTATTTT. The rearrangement uses TRBV5-1 and TRBJ2-3, with 9 bases that match TRBD2. Germline V lookup: CDR1 SGHRS, CDR2 YFSETQ. The junction had 29 bases not matched to a gene; V was cut back by 4 bases and J by 2 bases. The CDR3 spans 23 residues.

The V gene is TRBV4-1, the J gene TRBJ2-2; 8 bases are a match to TRBD1. This CDR3 has 17 amino acids. With 8 bases clipped from V and 1 base from J, the junction kept 12 bases outside the gene matches. In germline, CDR1 is MGHRA, CDR2 YSYEKL. The CDR3 protein is CASQQGAGVGNTGELFF. For the CDR3, the DNA is TGCGCCAGCCAGCAGGGGGCAGGGGTCGGGAACACCGGGGAGCTGTTTTTT.

The chain couples TRBV5-6 to TRBJ1-2; D is ambiguous. CDR3 length: 16 amino acids. The V gene lost 2 bases and the J gene lost 3 bases, with 17 bases spanning the gap. Germline V gene data show CDR1 as SGHDT and CDR2 as YYEEEE. This chain's CDR3 is CASSLGRIVGYYGYTF. In nucleotides, the CDR3 is TGTGCCAGCAGCTTAGGCAGGATTGTCGGCTACTATGGCTACACCTTC.

This clone was picked up one time. This sequence joins TRBV5-1 and TRBJ2-7, with 8 positions matching TRBD2. CDR1 is SGHRS and CDR2 is YFSETQ in the germline V gene. This CDR3 spans 21 amino acids. V was clipped by 3 bases and J by 4 bases; unmatched bases: 27. CDR3 sequence: CASSSQARVGREVPPNYEQYF. The CDR3, as DNA: TGCGCCAGCAGCTCGCAGGCTAGAGTCGGGCGGGAGGTCCCTCCCAATTACGAGCAGTACTTC.

The chain recombines TRBV4-2 with TRBJ2-3, with D possibly matching TRBD1 (5 bases). The CDR3 length is 16 residues. CDR1 LGHNA and CDR2 YNFKEQ come from the germline V gene. The V end lost 5 bases, the J end lost 2 bases, and 17 bases lay between the germline ends. CDR3 residues: CASSGRGQLATDTQYF. The DNA for the CDR3 is TGTGCCAGCAGCGGGCGCGGACAACTCGCCACAGATACGCAGTATTTT.

The chain has TRBV6-6 and TRBJ1-2, with a possible D match to TRBD1 (5 bases). With 6 bases removed from V and 0 bases from J, the gap between germline ends came to 11 bases. This CDR3 comprises 14 residues. From germline, CDR1 is MNHNY and CDR2 SVGAGI (reference sequence). The CDR3 DNA is TGTGCCAGCAGCCTTGACAGAGCTAACTATGGCTACACCTTC. The encoded protein is CASSLDRANYGYTF.

The V and J genes are TRBV9 and TRBJ2-7, with a tentative D call TRBD2 (6 bases). Germline-derived CDR1 and CDR2 are SGDLS and YYNGEE. The CDR3 is 16 residues long. The V end lost 0 bases, the J end lost 0 bases, and 13 bases lay between the germline ends. The CDR3 sequence: CASSVGDQGGSYEQYF. The CDR3 bases are TGTGCCAGCAGCGTAGGGGACCAGGGAGGCTCCTACGAGCAGTACTTC.

The gene calls are TRBV18 and TRBJ2-7; D is uncertain. Trimming stripped 3 bases from V and 7 bases from J, with 13 bases between. CDR3 size: 13 residues. Germline CDR1 is KGHSH and CDR2 is LQKENI. The DNA for the CDR3 is TGTGCCAGCTCACCCGGTTCGAGTCGGGAGCAGTACTTC. Translation: CASSPGSSREQYF.

The chain recombines TRBV7-8 with TRBJ2-7, with TRBD1 matching over 9 bases. This CDR3 region has 14 residues. With V trimmed by 5 bases and J by 4 bases, 6 bases remained unmatched. The germline gives CDR1 SGHVS, CDR2 FQNEAQ. CDR3 nucleotide sequence: TGTGCCAGCAGCCCGGGACAGGGTCAATACGAGCAGTACTTC. Its protein product is CASSPGQGQYEQYF.

The J gene is TRBJ2-3, the V gene TRBV20-1, with 10 nucleotides matching TRBD2. Trimming removed 3 bases from V and 0 bases from J; junction bases left unmatched: 3. The CDR3 extends over 15 amino acids. CDR1 is DFQATT, CDR2 SNEGSKA, per germline (reference sequence). In nucleotides, the CDR3 is TGCAGTGCTAGTAAGCGGGAGGGTAGCACAGATACGCAGTATTTT. This sequence encodes CSASKREGSTDTQYF.

The V gene is TRBV28, the J gene TRBJ2-7, with 9 nucleotides matching TRBD2. V dropped 6 bases and J dropped 4; count of bases not matched to a gene: 4. The CDR3 is 13 residues long. Germline assignment: CDR1 MDHEN and CDR2 SYDVKM. This chain's CDR3 is CASSPSGKYEQYF. In nucleotides, the CDR3 is TGTGCCAGCAGCCCTAGCGGGAAATACGAGCAGTACTTC.

The chain is built from TRBV3-1 (or the pseudogene TRBV3-2) and TRBJ2-3; 12 bases match TRBD2. Germline V gives CDR1 LGHDT, CDR2 YNNKEL (reference sequence). Unmatched junction bases numbered 9, after V lost 4 bases and J lost 4 bases. The CDR3 runs 17 residues. The DNA of the CDR3 is TGTGCCAGCAGCCTCCTAGCGGGAGGGCCCTCCGCAGATACGCAGTATTTT. Translating it yields CASSLLAGGPSADTQYF.

This chain uses TRBV19 with TRBJ1-6; TRBD1 aligns across 8 bases. V trimming: 5 bases; J trimming: 8 bases; junction bases outside the gene matches: 5. The germline gives CDR1 LNHDA, CDR2 SQIVND (reference sequence). The CDR3 consists of 14 residues. CDR3 in amino acids: CASSLGQVDSPLHF. Here the CDR3 DNA reads TGTGCCAGTAGTTTGGGACAGGTAGATTCACCCCTCCACTTT.

V usage is TRBV19 and J usage is TRBJ1-6, with 8 bases matching TRBD1. The germline V gene encodes CDR1 LNHDA and CDR2 SQIVND (reference sequence). The CDR3 loop spans 15 amino acids. V was clipped by 8 bases and J by 12 bases; unmatched bases: 15. Here the CDR3 DNA reads TGTGCCAGTTCCCAGGGACAGGCGGCAGGGAGACCCCTCCACTTT. Its translation: CASSQGQAAGRPLHF.